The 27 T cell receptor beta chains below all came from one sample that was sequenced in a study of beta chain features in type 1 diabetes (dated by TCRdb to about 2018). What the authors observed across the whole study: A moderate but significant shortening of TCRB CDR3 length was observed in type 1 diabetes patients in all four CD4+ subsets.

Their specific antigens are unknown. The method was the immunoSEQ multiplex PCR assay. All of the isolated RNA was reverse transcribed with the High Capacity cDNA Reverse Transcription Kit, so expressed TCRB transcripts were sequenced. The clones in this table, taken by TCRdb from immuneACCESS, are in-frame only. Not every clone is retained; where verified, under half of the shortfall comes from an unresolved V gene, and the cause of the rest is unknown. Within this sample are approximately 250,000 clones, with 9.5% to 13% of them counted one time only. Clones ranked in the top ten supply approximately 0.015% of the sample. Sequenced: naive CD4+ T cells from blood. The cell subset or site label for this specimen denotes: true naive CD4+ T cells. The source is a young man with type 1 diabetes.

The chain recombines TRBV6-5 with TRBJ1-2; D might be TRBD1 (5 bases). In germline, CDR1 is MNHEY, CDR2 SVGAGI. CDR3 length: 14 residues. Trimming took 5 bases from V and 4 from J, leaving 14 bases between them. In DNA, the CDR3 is TGTGCCAGCAGTCCGGGACTTTCGGGCTATGGCTACACCTTC. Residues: CASSPGLSGYGYTF.

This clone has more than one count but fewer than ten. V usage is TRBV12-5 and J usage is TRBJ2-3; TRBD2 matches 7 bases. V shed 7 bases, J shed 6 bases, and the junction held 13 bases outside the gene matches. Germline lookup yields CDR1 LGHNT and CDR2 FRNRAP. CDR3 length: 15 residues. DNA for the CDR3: TGTGCTAGTGTTGGGCTAGCAACGGGGGGTGATACGCAGTATTTT. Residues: CASVGLATGGDTQYF.

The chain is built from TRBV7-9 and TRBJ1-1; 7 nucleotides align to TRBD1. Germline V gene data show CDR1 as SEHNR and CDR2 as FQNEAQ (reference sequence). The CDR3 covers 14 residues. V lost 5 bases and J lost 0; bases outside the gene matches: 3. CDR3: CASSPGQLNTEAFF. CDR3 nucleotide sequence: TGTGCCAGCAGCCCGGGACAGTTGAACACTGAAGCTTTCTTT.

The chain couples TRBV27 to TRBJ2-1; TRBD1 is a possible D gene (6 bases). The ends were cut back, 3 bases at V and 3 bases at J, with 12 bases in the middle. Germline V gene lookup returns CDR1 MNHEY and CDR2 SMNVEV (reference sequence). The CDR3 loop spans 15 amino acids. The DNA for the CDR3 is TGTGCCAGCAGTTTCCTGGGGGCGCACTACAATGAGCAGTTCTTC. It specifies CASSFLGAHYNEQFF.

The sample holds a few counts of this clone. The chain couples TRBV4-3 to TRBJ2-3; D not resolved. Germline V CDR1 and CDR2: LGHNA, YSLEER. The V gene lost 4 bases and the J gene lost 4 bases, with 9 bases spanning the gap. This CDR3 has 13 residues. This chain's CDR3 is CASSPRLADTQYF. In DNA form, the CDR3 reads TGCGCCAGCAGCCCTAGGTTGGCAGATACGCAGTATTTT.

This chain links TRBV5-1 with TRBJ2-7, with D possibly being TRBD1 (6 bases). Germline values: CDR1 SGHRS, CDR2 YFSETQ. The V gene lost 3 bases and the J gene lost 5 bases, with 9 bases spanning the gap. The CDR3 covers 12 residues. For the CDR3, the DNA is TGCGCCAGCAGCTCGGACAGCCACGAGCAGTACTTC. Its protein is CASSSDSHEQYF. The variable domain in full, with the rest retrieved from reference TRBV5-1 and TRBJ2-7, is KAGVTQTPRYLIKTRGQQVTLSCSPISGHRSVSWYQQTPGQGLQFLFEYFSETQRNKGNFPGRFSGRQFSNSRSEMNVSTLELGDSALYLCASSSDSHEQYFGPGTRLTVT.

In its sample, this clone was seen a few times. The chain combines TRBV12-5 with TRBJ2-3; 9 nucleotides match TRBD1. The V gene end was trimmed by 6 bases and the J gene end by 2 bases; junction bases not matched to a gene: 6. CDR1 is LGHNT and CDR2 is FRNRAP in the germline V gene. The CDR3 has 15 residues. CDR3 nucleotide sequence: TGTGCTAGTGGCGAGACAGGGGGTTACACAGATACGCAGTATTTT. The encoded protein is CASGETGGYTDTQYF.

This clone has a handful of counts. The CDR3 region is CASSPVGVAGELFF. CDR3 nucleotide sequence: TGCGCCAGCAGCCCCGTAGGGGTGGCCGGGGAGCTGTTTTTT. The chain carries TRBV4-1 and TRBJ2-2; D is possibly TRBD1 (5 bases). V was trimmed by 4 bases and J by 6 bases, leaving 12 bases between them. Germline CDR1 reads MGHRA; CDR2 reads YSYEKL. There are 14 residues in the CDR3.

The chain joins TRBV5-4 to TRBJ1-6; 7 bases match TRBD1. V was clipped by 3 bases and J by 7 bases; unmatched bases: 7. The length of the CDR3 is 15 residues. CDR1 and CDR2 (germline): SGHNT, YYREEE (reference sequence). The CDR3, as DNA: TGTGCCAGCAGCTCGGGGGGGACAGAGAATTCACCCCTCCACTTT. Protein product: CASSSGGTENSPLHF.

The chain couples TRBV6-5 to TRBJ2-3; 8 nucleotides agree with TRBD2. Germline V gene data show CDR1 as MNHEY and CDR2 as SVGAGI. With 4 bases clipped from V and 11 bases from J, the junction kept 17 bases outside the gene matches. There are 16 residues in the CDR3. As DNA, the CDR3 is TGTGCCAGCAGTTCCGTAAAATTGGGGGCTAGCGGGCGGCAGTATTTT. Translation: CASSSVKLGASGRQYF.

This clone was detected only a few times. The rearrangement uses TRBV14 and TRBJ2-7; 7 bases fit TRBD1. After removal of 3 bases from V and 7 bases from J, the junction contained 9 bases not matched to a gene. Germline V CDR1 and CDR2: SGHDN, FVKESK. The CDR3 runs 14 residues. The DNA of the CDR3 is TGTGCCAGCAGCCAGTCGGGACAGCTACGAGAGCAGTACTTC. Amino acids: CASSQSGQLREQYF.

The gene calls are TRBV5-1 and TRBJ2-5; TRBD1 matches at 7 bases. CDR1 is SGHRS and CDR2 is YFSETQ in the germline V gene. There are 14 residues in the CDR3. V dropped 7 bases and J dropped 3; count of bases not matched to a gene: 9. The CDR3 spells CASGEGQQEETQYF. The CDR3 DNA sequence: TGCGCCAGCGGAGAGGGACAGCAAGAAGAGACCCAGTACTTC.

For the CDR3, the DNA is TGTGCCAGCAGTTTACTAGCGGGGAACTACAATGAGCAGTTCTTC. Translating it yields CASSLLAGNYNEQFF. The chain employs TRBV27 and TRBJ2-1; TRBD2 matches 9 bases. There are 15 residues in the CDR3. CDR1 and CDR2 (germline): MNHEY, SMNVEV (reference sequence). V dropped 2 bases and J dropped 3; count of bases not matched to a gene: 2.

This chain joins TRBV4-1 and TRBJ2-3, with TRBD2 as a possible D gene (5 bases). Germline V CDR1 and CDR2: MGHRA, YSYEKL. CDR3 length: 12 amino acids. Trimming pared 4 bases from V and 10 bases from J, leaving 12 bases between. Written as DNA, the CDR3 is TGCGCCAGCAGCCGCGGTGAGGAGGCGCAGTATTTT. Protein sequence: CASSRGEEAQYF.

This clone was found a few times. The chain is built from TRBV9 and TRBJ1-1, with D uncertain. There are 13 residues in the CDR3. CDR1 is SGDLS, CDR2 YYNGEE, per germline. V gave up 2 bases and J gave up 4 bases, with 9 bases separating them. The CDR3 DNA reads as TGTGCCAGCAGCGTCCTGTCGTCCACTGAAGCTTTCTTT. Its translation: CASSVLSSTEAFF.

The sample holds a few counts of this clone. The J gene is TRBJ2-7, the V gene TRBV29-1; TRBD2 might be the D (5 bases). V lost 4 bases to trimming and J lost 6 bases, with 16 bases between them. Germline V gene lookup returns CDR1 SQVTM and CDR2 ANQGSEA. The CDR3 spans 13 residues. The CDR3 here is CSVVTGVGGEQYF. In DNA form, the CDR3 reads TGCAGCGTTGTAACTGGGGTCGGAGGCGAGCAGTACTTC.

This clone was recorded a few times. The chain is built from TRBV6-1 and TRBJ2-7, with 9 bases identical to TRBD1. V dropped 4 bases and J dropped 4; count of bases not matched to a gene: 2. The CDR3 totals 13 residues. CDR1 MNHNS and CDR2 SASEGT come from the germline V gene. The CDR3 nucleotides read TGTGCCAGCAGTGGACAGGGGGTTTACGAGCAGTACTTC. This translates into CASSGQGVYEQYF.

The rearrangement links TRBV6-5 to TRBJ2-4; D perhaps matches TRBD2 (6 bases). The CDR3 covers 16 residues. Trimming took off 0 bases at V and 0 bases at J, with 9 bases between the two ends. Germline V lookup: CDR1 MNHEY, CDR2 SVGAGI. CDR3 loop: CASSYSSGLAKNIQYF. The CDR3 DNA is TGTGCCAGCAGTTACTCGAGCGGGTTAGCCAAAAACATTCAGTACTTC.

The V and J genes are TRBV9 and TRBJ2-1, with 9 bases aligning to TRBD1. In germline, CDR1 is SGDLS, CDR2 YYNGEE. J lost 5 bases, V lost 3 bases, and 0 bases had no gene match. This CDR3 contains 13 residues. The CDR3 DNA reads TGTGCCAGCAGCGGGGACAGGGACAATGAGCAGTTCTTC. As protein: CASSGDRDNEQFF.

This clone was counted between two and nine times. CDR3 region: CASRFLLVQETQYF. CDR3 sequence (DNA): TGCGCCAGCAGGTTTCTTCTCGTTCAAGAGACCCAGTACTTC. The chain recombines TRBV5-1 with TRBJ2-5; D is unclear. Germline V CDR1 and CDR2: SGHRS, YFSETQ. The CDR3 has 14 residues. The V end lost 5 bases, the J end lost 2 bases, and 13 bases lay between the germline ends.

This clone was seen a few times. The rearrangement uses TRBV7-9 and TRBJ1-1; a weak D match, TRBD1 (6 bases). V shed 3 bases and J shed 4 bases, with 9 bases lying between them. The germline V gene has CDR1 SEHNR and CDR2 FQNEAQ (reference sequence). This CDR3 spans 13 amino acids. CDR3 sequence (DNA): TGTGCCAGCAGCTTTAGGGGGGGCACTGAAGCTTTCTTT. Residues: CASSFRGGTEAFF.

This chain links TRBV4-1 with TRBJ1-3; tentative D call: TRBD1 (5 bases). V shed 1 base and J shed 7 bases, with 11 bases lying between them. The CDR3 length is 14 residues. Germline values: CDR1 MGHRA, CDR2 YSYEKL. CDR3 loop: CASSQVGGRNTIYF. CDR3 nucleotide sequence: TGCGCCAGCAGCCAAGTCGGGGGACGCAACACCATATATTTT.

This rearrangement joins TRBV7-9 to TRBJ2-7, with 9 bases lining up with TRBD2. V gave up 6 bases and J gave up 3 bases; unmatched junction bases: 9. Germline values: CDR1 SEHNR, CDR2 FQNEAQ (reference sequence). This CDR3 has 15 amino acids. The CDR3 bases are TGTGCCAGCAGTGGCGGGGGGGGGCGCCGCTACGAGCAGTACTTC. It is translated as CASSGGGGRRYEQYF.

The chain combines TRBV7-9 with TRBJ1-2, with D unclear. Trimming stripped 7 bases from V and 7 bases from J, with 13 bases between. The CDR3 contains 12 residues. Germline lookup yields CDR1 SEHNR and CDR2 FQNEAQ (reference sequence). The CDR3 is CASTRVRSGYTF. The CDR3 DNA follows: TGTGCCAGCACCCGGGTCAGATCTGGCTACACCTTC. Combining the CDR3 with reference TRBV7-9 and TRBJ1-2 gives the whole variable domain DTGVSQNPRHKITKRGQNVTFRCDPISEHNRLYWYRQTLGQGPEFLTYFQNEAQLEKSRLLSDRFSAERPKGSFSTLEIQRTEQGDSAMYLCASTRVRSGYTFGSGTRLTVV.

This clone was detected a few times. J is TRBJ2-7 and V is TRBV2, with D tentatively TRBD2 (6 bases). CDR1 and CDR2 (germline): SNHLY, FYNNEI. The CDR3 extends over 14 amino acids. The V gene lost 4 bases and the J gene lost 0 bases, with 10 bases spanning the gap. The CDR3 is CASSGVRDSYEQYF. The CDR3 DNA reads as TGTGCCAGCAGTGGGGTGCGGGACTCCTACGAGCAGTACTTC.

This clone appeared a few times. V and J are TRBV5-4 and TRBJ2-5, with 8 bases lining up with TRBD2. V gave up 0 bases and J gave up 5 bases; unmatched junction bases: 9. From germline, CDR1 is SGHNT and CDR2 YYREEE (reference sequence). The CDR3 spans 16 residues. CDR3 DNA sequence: TGTGCCAGCAGCTTGGAGGGCCGGGGGGGCTCGGAGACCCAGTACTTC. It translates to CASSLEGRGGSETQYF.

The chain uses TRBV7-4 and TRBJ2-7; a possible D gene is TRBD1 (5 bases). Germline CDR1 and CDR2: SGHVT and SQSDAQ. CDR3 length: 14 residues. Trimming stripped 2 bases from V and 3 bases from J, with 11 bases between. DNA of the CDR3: TGTGCCAGCAGCTTACAGGGATCGGTCTACGAGCAGTACTTC. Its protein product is CASSLQGSVYEQYF.